In its sample, the clone carrying this T cell receptor (beta chain) was seen many times. The antigen is not known. The data derive from a study of immune heterogeneity within non-small cell lung tumors. Study details: Tumors were classified as 4 squamous cell carcinomas, around 10 non-squamous carcinomas and 1 not otherwise specified. Overall study findings and caveats: Recurrence of identical dominant CDR3 beta clonotypes was observed across tumor sites within a patient, alongside site-unique high-frequency clones. For the most part, the T-cell receptor beta clonotypes present at high frequency were distinct from one individual patient to the next.

The V gene end was trimmed by 4 bases and the J gene end by 4 bases; junction bases not matched to a gene: 9. Per the germline V gene, CDR1 is KGHDR and CDR2 is SFDVKD. The CDR3 covers 17 residues. A multiplex PCR containing 32 V primers and 13 J primers was used to amplify TCR beta CDR3. Via MiXCR, TCRdb re-called the multiplex PCR reads, giving one row per CDR3 protein. The profile shows over 10,000 distinct CDR3 sequences, 20% to 25% of them singletons. Bulk tumor genomic DNA, roughly 540 ng per sample, was the template. While surgery was under way, several biopsies spaced far apart were taken per primary tumor. Each patient presented with untreated, newly diagnosed non-small cell lung cancer and received curative surgery.

This sequence was found in a middle-aged man with non-small cell lung cancer. Material for sequencing was lung tumor tissue. The V gene is TRBV24-1, the J gene TRBJ2-1, with 10 bases lining up with TRBD1. The CDR3 DNA follows: TGTGCCACCAGTGACTCCACTCCGGGACAGGGGTACAATGAGCAGTTCTTC. It translates to CATSDSTPGQGYNEQFF.